This T cell receptor beta chain originates from a study of identical twins. General observations from the study: Analyses of zero insertions could, in part, be confounded by invariant MAIT and iNKT cells.

V shed 3 bases, J shed 9 bases, and the junction held 5 bases outside the gene matches. The CDR3 totals 15 residues. From germline, CDR1 is SNHLY and CDR2 FYNNEI. Comment on this clonotype: What it binds is not known.

Via MiXCR, TCRdb re-called the 5' RACE reads, giving one row per CDR3 protein. Of 200,000 to 250,000 distinct CDR3 sequences in the sample, 6% to 8.5% were seen once. The same specimen was also included in a second study, on yellow fever vaccine responses in identical twins.

This receptor was obtained from a woman younger than 30 in good health. The source material was CD8+ T cells sorted from blood. This chain connects TRBV2 to TRBJ2-1; 13 bases align to TRBD2. DNA of the CDR3: TGTGCCAGCAGTGACGGACTAGCGGGGGATCCTGAGCAGTTCTTC. Protein: CASSDGLAGDPEQFF.